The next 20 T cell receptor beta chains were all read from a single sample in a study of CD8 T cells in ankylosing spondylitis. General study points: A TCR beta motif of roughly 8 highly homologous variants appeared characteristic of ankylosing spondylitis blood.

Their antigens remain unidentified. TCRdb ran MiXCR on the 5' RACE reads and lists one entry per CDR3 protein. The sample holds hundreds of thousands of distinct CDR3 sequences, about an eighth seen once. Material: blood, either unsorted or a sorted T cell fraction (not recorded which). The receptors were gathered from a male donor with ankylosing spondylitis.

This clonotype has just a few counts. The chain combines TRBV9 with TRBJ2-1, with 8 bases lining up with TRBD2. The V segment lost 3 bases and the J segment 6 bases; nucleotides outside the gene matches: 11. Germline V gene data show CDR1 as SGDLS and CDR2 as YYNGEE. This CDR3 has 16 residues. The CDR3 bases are TGTGCCAGCAGCGACCGGGCTAGCGGGCAATTCAATGAGCAGTTCTTC. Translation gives CASSDRASGQFNEQFF. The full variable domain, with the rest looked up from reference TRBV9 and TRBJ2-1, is DSGVTQTPKHLITATGQRVTLRCSPRSGDLSVYWYQQSLDQGLQFLIQYYNGEERAKGNILERFSAQQFPDLHSELNLSSLELGDSALYFCASSDRASGQFNEQFFGPGTRLTVL.

CDR3 coding DNA: TGTGCCAGCAGCGTAGCATGGGGGGGGACCTACGAGCAGTACTTC. The encoded protein is CASSVAWGGTYEQYF. The chain employs TRBV9 and TRBJ2-7; 7 bases agree with TRBD2. Germline assignment: CDR1 SGDLS and CDR2 YYNGEE. The ends lost 0 bases at V and 2 bases at J; junction bases unmatched: 5. The CDR3 has 15 residues. Variable domain in full (rest from reference TRBV9 and TRBJ2-7): DSGVTQTPKHLITATGQRVTLRCSPRSGDLSVYWYQQSLDQGLQFLIQYYNGEERAKGNILERFSAQQFPDLHSELNLSSLELGDSALYFCASSVAWGGTYEQYFGPGTRLTVT.

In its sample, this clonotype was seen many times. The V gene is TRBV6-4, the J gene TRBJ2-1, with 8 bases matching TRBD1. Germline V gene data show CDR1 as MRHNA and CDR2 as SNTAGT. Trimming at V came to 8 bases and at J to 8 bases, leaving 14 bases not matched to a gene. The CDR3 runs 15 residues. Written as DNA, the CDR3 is TGTGCCAGCGGCTCGAGACAGGGGAGTAACCATGAGCAGTTCTTC. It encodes CASGSRQGSNHEQFF.

This chain's CDR3 is CATSRDSGELFF. The CDR3 DNA is TGTGCCACCAGCAGAGATTCCGGGGAGCTGTTTTTT. The gene calls are TRBV15 and TRBJ2-2, with no clear D. CDR1 and CDR2 (germline): LNHNV, YYDKDF (reference sequence). V dropped 0 bases and J dropped 6 bases, with 2 bases sitting between them. This CDR3 has 12 residues.

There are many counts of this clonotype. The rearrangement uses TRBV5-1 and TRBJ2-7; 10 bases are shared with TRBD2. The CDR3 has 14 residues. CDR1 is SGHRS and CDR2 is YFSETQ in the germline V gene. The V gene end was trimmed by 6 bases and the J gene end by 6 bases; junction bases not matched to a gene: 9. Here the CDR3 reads CASKGASGSGEQYF. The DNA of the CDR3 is TGCGCCAGCAAAGGGGCTAGCGGGAGTGGCGAGCAGTACTTC.

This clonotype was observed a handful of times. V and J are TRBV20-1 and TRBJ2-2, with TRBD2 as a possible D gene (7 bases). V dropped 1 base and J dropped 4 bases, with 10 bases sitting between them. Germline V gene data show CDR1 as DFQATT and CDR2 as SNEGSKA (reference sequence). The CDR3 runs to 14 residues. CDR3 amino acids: CSARAGGPTGELFF. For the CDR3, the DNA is TGCAGTGCTAGAGCGGGGGGCCCCACCGGGGAGCTGTTTTTT.

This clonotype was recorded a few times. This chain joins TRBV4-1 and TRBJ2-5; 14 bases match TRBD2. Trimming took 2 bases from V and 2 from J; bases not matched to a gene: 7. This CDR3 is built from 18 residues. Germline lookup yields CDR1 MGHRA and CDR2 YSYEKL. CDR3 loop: CASSQSRTSGGLQETQYF. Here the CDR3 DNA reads TGCGCCAGCAGCCAATCTAGGACTAGCGGGGGGCTTCAAGAGACCCAGTACTTC.

CDR3 residues: CASSTFLYREEAGELFF. The CDR3 coding sequence is TGTGCCAGTAGTACATTTCTCTACAGGGAAGAGGCCGGGGAGCTGTTTTTT. The chain has TRBV19 and TRBJ2-2; a possible D gene is TRBD1 (6 bases). V was pared by 4 bases and J by 6 bases, with 21 bases between. The CDR3 has 17 amino acids. Germline V gene data show CDR1 as LNHDA and CDR2 as SQIVND (reference sequence). The full variable domain, completed using reference TRBV19 and TRBJ2-2, is DGGITQSPKYLFRKEGQNVTLSCEQNLNHDAMYWYRQDPGQGLRLIYYSQIVNDFQKGDIAEGYSVSREKKESFPLTVTSAQKNPTAFYLCASSTFLYREEAGELFFGEGSRLTVL.

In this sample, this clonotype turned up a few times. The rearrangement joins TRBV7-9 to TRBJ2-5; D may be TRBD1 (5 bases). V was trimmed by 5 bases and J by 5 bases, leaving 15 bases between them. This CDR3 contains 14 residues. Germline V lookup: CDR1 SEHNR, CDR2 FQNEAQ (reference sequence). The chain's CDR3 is CASSLGQSWETQYF. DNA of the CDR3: TGTGCCAGCAGCCTGGGGCAGAGCTGGGAGACCCAGTACTTC.

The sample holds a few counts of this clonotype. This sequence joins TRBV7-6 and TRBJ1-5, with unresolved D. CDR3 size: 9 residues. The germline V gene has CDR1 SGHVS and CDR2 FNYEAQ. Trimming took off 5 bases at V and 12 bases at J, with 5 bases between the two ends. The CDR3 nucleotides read TGTGCCAGCAGCAGAGTCCAGCATTTT. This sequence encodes CASSRVQHF.

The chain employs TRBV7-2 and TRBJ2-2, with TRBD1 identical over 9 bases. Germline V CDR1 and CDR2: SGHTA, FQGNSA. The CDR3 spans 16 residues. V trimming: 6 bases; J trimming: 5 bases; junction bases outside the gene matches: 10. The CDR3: CASRSTGGLETGELFF. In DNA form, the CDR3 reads TGTGCCAGCAGATCTACAGGGGGCTTAGAGACCGGGGAGCTGTTTTTT.

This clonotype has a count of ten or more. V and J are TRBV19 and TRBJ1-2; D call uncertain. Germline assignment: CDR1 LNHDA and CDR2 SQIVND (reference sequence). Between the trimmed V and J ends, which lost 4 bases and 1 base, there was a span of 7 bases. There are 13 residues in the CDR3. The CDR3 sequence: CASSKGSNYGYTF. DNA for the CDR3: TGTGCCAGTAGTAAAGGCAGTAACTATGGCTACACCTTC.

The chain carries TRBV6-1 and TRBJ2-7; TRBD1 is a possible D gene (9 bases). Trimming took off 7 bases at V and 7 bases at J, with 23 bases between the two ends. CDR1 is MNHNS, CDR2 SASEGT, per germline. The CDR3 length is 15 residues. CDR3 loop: CASTTGGDRDVEQYF. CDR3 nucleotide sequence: TGTGCCAGCACCACGGGGGGGGACAGGGACGTAGAGCAGTACTTC.

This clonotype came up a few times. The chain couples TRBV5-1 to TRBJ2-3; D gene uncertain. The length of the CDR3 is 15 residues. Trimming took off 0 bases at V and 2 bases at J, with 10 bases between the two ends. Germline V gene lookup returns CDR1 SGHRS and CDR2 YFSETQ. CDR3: CASSLELPITDTQYF. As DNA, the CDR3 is TGCGCCAGCAGCTTGGAACTTCCAATCACAGATACGCAGTATTTT.

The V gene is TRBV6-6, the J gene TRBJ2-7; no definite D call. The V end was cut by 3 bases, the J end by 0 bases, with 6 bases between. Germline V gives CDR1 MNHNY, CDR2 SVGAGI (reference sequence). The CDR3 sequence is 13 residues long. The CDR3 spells CASSYYHSYEQYF. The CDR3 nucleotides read TGTGCCAGCAGTTATTACCACTCCTACGAGCAGTACTTC.

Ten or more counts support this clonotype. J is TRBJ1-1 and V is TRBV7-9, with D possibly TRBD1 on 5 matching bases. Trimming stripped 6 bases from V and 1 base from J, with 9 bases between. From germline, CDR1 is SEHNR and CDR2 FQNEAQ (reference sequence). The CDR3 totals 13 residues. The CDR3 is CASSPTENTEAFF. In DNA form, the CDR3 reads TGTGCCAGCAGTCCGACAGAGAACACTGAAGCTTTCTTT. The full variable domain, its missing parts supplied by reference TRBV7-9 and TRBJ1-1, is DTGVSQNPRHKITKRGQNVTFRCDPISEHNRLYWYRQTLGQGPEFLTYFQNEAQLEKSRLLSDRFSAERPKGSFSTLEIQRTEQGDSAMYLCASSPTENTEAFFGQGTRLTVV.

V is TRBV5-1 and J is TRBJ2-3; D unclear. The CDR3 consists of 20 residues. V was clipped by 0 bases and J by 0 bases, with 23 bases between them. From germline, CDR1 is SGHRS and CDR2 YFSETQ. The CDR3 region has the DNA TGCGCCAGCAGCTTGGGGCCCCCATCGGGTGGAGCCTCTAGCACAGATACGCAGTATTTT. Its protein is CASSLGPPSGGASSTDTQYF.

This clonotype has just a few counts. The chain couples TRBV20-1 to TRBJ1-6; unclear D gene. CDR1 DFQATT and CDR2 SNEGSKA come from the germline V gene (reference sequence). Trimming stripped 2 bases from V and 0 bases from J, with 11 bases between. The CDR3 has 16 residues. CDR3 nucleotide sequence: TGCAGTGCTAGACGTACCCTCAGCTCCTATAATTCACCCCTCCACTTT. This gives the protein CSARRTLSSYNSPLHF.

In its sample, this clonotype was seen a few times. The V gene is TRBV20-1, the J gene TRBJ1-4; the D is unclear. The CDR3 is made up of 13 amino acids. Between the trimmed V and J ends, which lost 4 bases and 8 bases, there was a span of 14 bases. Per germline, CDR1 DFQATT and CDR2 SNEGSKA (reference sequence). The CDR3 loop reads CSAIRGPWEKLFF. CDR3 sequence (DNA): TGCAGTGCTATAAGAGGGCCCTGGGAAAAACTGTTTTTT.

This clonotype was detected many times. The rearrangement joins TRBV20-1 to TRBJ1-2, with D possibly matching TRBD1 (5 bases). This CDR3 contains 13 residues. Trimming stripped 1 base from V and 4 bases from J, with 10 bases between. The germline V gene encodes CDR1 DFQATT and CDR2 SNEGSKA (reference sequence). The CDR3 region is CSARGGTVYGYTF. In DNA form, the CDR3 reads TGCAGTGCTAGAGGGGGGACGGTCTATGGCTACACCTTC.